The TCR beta chain under discussion was sequenced for a study of blood T cell repertoires in COVID-19. The repertoire was sequenced with immunoSEQ multiplex PCR; TCRdb's copy has only in-frame clones and lacks some. The repertoire holds roughly 320,000 clones, with 85% to 95% as singletons. Germline V gene lookup returns CDR1 MGHRA and CDR2 YSYEKL. The CDR3 is made up of 13 amino acids. V was clipped by 1 base and J by 1 base, with 4 bases between them. Recruits, aged roughly 18 to 89 years, lived in 20 to 30 US areas. Each participant's cohort was designated according to participant-reported clinical history. Within 2 weeks of study entry, exposed participants had contacted a PCR-confirmed or clinician-diagnosed COVID-19 case.

The clonotype originates from a woman aged 25-40 years who had been exposed to COVID-19. The gene calls are TRBV4-1 and TRBJ1-2; D gene ambiguous. What was sequenced was PBMCs or T cells enriched from blood (not recorded which). CDR3 coding DNA: TGCGCCAGCAGCCAAGGAGATAACTATGGCTACACCTTC. This sequence encodes CASSQGDNYGYTF.